This T cell receptor (beta chain) was found in a study of blood T cells in healthy people across ages. Study as a whole: Template-switching capture recovered about one barcoded beta molecule per two T cells.

Alongside a J-beta primer mix, a sample-barcoded 5' primer served in a second PCR lasting about 7 to 12 cycles. All cDNA molecules were each tagged by a template-switch adaptor with 12 random nucleotides. TCRdb called the 5' RACE reads again in MiXCR, with one record for every CDR3 protein. The table shows fewer than 950,000 distinct CDR3 sequences, with 40% to 65% occurring only once. Study results and caveats: Naive CD4+ cell counts and diversity both ran higher in long-lived than in aged donors.

The CDR3 totals 13 residues. The germline V gene has CDR1 DFQATT and CDR2 SNEGSKA (reference sequence). V was pared by 8 bases and J by 2 bases, with 16 bases between. Points on this clonotype: Its antigen is not known.

The chain has TRBV20-1 and TRBJ2-7; tentatively, D is TRBD1 or TRBD2 (5 bases each). The sample comprised blood. The receptor was isolated from a man older than 75 in good health. The DNA for the CDR3 is TGCAGTCCTAAATCCCCGGGGCCCTACGAGCAGTACTTC. This translates into CSPKSPGPYEQYF.